The rows below give T cell receptor beta chains drawn from one sample of a study of blood T cell repertoires in COVID-19. Generated by immunoSEQ multiplex PCR, the TCRdb table keeps only in-frame clones and is missing some. The sample has some 220,000 clones; 84% are singletons. Material for sequencing was peripheral blood. The receptor set was obtained from a woman aged 55-70 years with acute or convalescent COVID-19. CDR3s include the opening cysteine and the closing phenylalanine or tryptophan. The D gene is left open where the match is weak. Clone size, where shown, is once, few, many, or a class for clones that have expanded.

v_gene	j_gene	abundance	d_gene	CDR3nt	CDR3aa
TRBV5-3	TRBJ1-1	-	-	TGTGCCAGAAGCAGTCCAGGCAACACTGAAGCTTTCTTT	CARSSPGNTEAFF
TRBV6-6	TRBJ2-3	-	TRBD1	TGTGCCAGCAGATCACGACAGGGCGCCACAGATACGCAGTATTTT	CASRSRQGATDTQYF
TRBV2	TRBJ1-6	-	-	TGTGCCAGCAGTGATACAGGTTCACCCCTCCACTTT	CASSDTGSPLHF
TRBV7-9	TRBJ2-5	-	TRBD2	TGTGCCAGCAGCGCTACGGGACTAGTACAAGAGACCCAGTACTTC	CASSATGLVQETQYF
TRBV29-1	TRBJ1-1	-	-	TGCAGCGTGACTATGAACACTGAAGCTTTCTTT	CSVTMNTEAFF
TRBV6-1	TRBJ1-6	-	TRBD1	TGTGCCAGCAGTGAACTCCGGGACAGGGTTGATTCACCCCTCCACTTT	CASSELRDRVDSPLHF
TRBV19	TRBJ2-5	-	TRBD2	TGTGCCAGTAGTATAGGGACTAGCGGGGGGTTCCAAGAGACCCAGTACTTC	CASSIGTSGGFQETQYF
TRBV30	TRBJ1-2	-	TRBD1	TGTGCCTGGGAAGACAGGGTCTATGGCTACACCTTC	CAWEDRVYGYTF
TRBV7-9	TRBJ1-2	-	TRBD1	TGTGCCAGCAGCTTACCGGGGACAGGGGATGGCTACACCTTC	CASSLPGTGDGYTF
TRBV2	TRBJ1-2	few	-	TGTGCCAGCAGGGGGCTGGCGGCTAACTATGGCTACACCTTC	CASRGLAANYGYTF
TRBV19	TRBJ1-1	-	TRBD1	TGTGCCAGTAGTATGGCAGGGGGCTTTGGTGAAGCTTTCTTT	CASSMAGGFGEAFF
TRBV7-8	TRBJ2-2	-	-	TGTGCCAGCAGCTTAGGTCCAGGGTCCACCGGGGAGCTGTTTTTT	CASSLGPGSTGELFF
TRBV28	TRBJ1-2	-	-	TGTGCCAGCAGGACGGGGGGGGCCTCTTACACCTTC	CASRTGGASYTF
TRBV27	TRBJ2-5	-	TRBD2	TGTGCCAGCAGTTTAAATCGGCTAGCGGTCGAGACCCAGTACTTC	CASSLNRLAVETQYF
TRBV7-2	TRBJ2-7	-	-	TGTGCCAGCAGCCGTCGGGGGAGTGGCTCCTACGAGCAGTACTTC	CASSRRGSGSYEQYF
TRBV5-1	TRBJ1-1	-	TRBD1	TGCGCCAGCAGTCCCACCGGGACAGGTAACACTGAAGCTTTCTTT	CASSPTGTGNTEAFF
TRBV4-1	TRBJ2-5	-	TRBD2	TGCGCCAGTGCAACTAGCGGGGGATACCAAGAGACCCAGTACTTC	CASATSGGYQETQYF
TRBV5-4	TRBJ1-1	-	-	TGTGCCAGCAGCTTAAGGGACATGAACACTGAAGCTTTCTTT	CASSLRDMNTEAFF
TRBV5-1	TRBJ2-3	-	TRBD1	TGCGCCAGCAGAAGGACAGGGGTGGACGGTACGCAGTATTTT	CASRRTGVDGTQYF
TRBV4-1	TRBJ1-5	-	TRBD1	TGCGCCAGCAGCCAGCAACAGGGGGCTAATCAGCCCCAGCATTTT	CASSQQQGANQPQHF
TRBV13	TRBJ2-3	-	-	TGTGCCAGCAGCTTTACAGGATCCACAGATACGCAGTATTTT	CASSFTGSTDTQYF
TRBV6-5	TRBJ2-7	-	TRBD1	TGTGCCAGCATGGGGGGGACAGGGGGAAATTACGAGCAGTACTTC	CASMGGTGGNYEQYF
TRBV1	TRBJ2-1	-	-	TGCACCAGCAGCCCAGGGGGACAGGGGGCGGTTTATGAGCAGTTCTTC	CTSSPGGQGAVYEQFF
TRBV11-2	TRBJ2-6	-	-	TGTGCCAGCAGCTTTACAAGCTCTGGGGCCAACGTCCTGACTTTC	CASSFTSSGANVLTF
TRBV2	TRBJ2-7	-	-	TGTGCCAGCAGACAGTTGTACGAGCAGTACTTC	CASRQLYEQYF
TRBV12-3/TRBV12-4	TRBJ1-6	-	TRBD1	TGTGCCAGCAGAGGGACAGGAGGTGCACCCCTCCACTTT	CASRGTGGAPLHF
TRBV14	TRBJ2-7	once	-	TGTGCCAGCAGCCAAGACCCCAGACTAGTACACGAGCAGTACTTC	CASSQDPRLVHEQYF
TRBV5-8	TRBJ1-2	once	TRBD1	TGTGCCAGCAGCTTGGACAGGGGTAGCTATGGCTACACCTTC	CASSLDRGSYGYTF
TRBV29-1	TRBJ1-1	-	-	TGCAGCGTGCGGTCTCCGTTGAACACTGAAGCTTTCTTT	CSVRSPLNTEAFF
TRBV2	TRBJ2-7	once	-	TGTGCCAGCAGTGAGCAGTCCTACGAGCAGTACTTC	CASSEQSYEQYF
TRBV12-3/TRBV12-4	TRBJ1-5	-	-	TGTGCCAGCAGTTGGACAGTGGATCAGCCCCAGCATTTT	CASSWTVDQPQHF
TRBV10-3	TRBJ2-5	-	-	TGTGCCAGCTCCGGGTCAGAGACCCAGTACTTC	CASSGSETQYF
TRBV5-4	TRBJ1-2	once	-	TGTGCCAGCAGCCGACAAATTACAGGGACCTATGGCTACACCTTC	CASSRQITGTYGYTF
TRBV28	TRBJ1-3	-	-	TGTGCCAGCAGCTCCCTTAGGACAGCTGGAAACACCATATATTTT	CASSSLRTAGNTIYF
TRBV9	TRBJ1-6	-	TRBD1	TGTGCCAGCAGCTCCTCGGGACAGGGAAGCTCCTATAATTCACCCCTCCACTTT	CASSSSGQGSSYNSPLHF
TRBV15	TRBJ1-4	-	-	TGTGCCACCAGCTTAGAAACTAATGAAAAACTGTTTTTT	CATSLETNEKLFF
TRBV5-1	TRBJ2-1	-	-	TGCGCCAGCAGCATCGGACAGCACAATGAGCAGTTCTTC	CASSIGQHNEQFF
TRBV12-3/TRBV12-4	TRBJ1-4	-	-	TGTGCCAGCACGGACAGCTTTAATGAAAAACTGTTTTTT	CASTDSFNEKLFF
TRBV24-1	TRBJ1-3	few	-	TGTGCCACCACACCGACAGCAGCCTCTGGAAACACCATATATTTT	CATTPTAASGNTIYF
TRBV2	TRBJ1-1	-	-	TGTGCCAGCAGTGAGGCTGCGAACACTGAAGCTTTCTTT	CASSEAANTEAFF
TRBV30	TRBJ1-2	-	-	TGTGCCTGGAGTGTAGGGGTAGGTGGCTACACCTTC	CAWSVGVGGYTF
TRBV5-6	TRBJ1-5	-	-	TGTGCCAGCAGCCGTTCCGGTGGTCAGCCCCAGCATTTT	CASSRSGGQPQHF
TRBV5-8	TRBJ1-6	-	TRBD1	TGTGCCAGCAGCTCGCGACAGGGGACGCGCAAGGACTTT	CASSSRQGTRKDF
TRBV7-6	TRBJ1-1	-	-	TGTGCCAGCAGCTTCGCCGGGAACACTGAAGCTTTCTTT	CASSFAGNTEAFF
TRBV7-9	TRBJ1-3	-	TRBD1	TGTGCCAGCAGCCGCACAGGGGGATCTAGAAACACCATATATTTT	CASSRTGGSRNTIYF
TRBV7-2	TRBJ2-5	-	-	TGTGCCAGCAGCTTAGGATCTCCTCTCCGGGAGACCCAGTACTTC	CASSLGSPLRETQYF
TRBV2	TRBJ1-1	-	-	TGTGCCAGCAGTGAAGCGTGGAGTGGCACTGAAGCTTTCTTT	CASSEAWSGTEAFF
TRBV6-1	TRBJ2-3	-	TRBD2	TGTGCCAGCAGTGTTAGCGGGGGGGCCTTGAGCACAGATACGCAGTATTTT	CASSVSGGALSTDTQYF
TRBV28	TRBJ1-1	-	-	TGTGCCAGCAGTTTGAGCGCGGCGGTCGCTGAAGCTTTCTTT	CASSLSAAVAEAFF
TRBV5-4	TRBJ1-3	-	TRBD1	TGTGCCAGCAGCGGGACAGGGGGCGGAAACACCATATATTTT	CASSGTGGGNTIYF
TRBV5-6	TRBJ1-1	-	-	TGTGCCAGCAGCCCCCGCAGTCACGGGTTGGCTTTCTTT	CASSPRSHGLAFF
TRBV6-5	TRBJ1-2	-	TRBD1	TGTGCCAGCAGTTACTCGGGACAGGGAGACTATGGCTACACCTTC	CASSYSGQGDYGYTF